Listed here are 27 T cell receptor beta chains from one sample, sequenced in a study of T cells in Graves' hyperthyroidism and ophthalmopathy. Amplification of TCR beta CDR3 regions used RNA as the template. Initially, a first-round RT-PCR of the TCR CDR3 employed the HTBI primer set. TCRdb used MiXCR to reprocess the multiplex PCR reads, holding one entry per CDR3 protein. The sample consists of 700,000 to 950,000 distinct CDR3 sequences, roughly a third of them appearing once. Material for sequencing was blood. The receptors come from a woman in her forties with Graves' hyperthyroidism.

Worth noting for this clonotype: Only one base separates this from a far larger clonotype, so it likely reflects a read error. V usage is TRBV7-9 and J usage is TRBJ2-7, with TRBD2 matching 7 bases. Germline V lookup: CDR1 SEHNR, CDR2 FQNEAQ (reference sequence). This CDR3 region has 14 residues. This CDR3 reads CASNLEGGSYEQYF. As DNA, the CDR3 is TGTGCCAGCAACTTAGAGGGAGGGTCCTACGAGCAGTACTTC.

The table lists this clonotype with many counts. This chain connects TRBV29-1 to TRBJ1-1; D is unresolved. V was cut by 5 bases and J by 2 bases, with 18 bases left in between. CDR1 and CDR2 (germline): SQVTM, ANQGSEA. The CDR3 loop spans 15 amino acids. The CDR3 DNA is TGCAGCGTTCGTGGGGAAGCCCAAGGTAACACTGAAGCTTTCTTT. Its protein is CSVRGEAQGNTEAFF.

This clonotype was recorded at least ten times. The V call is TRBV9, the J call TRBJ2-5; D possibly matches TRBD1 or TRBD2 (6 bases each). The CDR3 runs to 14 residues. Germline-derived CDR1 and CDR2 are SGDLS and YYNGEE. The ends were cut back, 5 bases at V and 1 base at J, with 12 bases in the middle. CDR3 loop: CASSGRGVQETQYF. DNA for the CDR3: TGTGCCAGCAGTGGAAGGGGGGTCCAAGAGACCCAGTACTTC.

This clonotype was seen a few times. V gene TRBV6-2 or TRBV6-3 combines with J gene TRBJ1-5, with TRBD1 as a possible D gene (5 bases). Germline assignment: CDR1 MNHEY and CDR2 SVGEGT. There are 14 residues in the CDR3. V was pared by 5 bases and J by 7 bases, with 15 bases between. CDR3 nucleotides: TGTGCCAGCAGTCCCCGGGACCCTAAGCAGCCCCAGCATTTT. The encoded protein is CASSPRDPKQPQHF.

The CDR3 region is CSASLTSEAFF. The CDR3 nucleotides read TGCAGTGCTAGCCTGACATCTGAAGCTTTCTTT. The gene calls are TRBV20-1 and TRBJ1-1; D is ambiguous. Per germline, CDR1 DFQATT and CDR2 SNEGSKA (reference sequence). Trimming stripped 3 bases from V and 6 bases from J, with 8 bases between. CDR3 length: 11 amino acids.

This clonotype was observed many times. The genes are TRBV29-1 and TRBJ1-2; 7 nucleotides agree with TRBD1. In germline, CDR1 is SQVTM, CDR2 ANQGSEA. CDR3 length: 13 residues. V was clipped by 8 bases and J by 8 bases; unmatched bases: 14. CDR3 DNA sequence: TGCAGCTTAACGAAGACAGGGTCTTTAGGCTACACCTTC. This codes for CSLTKTGSLGYTF.

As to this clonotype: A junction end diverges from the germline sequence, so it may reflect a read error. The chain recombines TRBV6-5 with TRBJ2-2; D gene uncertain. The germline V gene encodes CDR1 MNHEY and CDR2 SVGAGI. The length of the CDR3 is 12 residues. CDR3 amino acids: CTSSYSPGELFF. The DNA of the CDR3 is TGTACCAGCAGTTACTCCCCCGGGGAGCTGTTTTTT.

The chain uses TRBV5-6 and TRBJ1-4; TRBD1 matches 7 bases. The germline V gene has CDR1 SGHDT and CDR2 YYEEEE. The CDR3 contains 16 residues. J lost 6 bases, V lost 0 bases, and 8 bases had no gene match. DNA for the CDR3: TGTGCCAGCAGCTTGGGGGTTATGGGGACAGATGAAAAACTGTTTTTT. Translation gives CASSLGVMGTDEKLFF. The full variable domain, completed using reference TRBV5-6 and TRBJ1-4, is DAGVTQSPTHLIKTRGQQVTLRCSPKSGHDTVSWYQQALGQGPQFIFQYYEEEERQRGNFPDRFSGHQFPNYSSELNVNALLLGDSALYLCASSLGVMGTDEKLFFGSGTQLSVL.

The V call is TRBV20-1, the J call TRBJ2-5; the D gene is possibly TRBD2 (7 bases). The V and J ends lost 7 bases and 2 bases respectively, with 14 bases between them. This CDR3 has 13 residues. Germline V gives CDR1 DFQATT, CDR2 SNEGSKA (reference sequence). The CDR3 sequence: CSERGAEQETQYF. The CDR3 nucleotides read TGCAGTGAACGGGGGGCGGAACAAGAGACCCAGTACTTC.

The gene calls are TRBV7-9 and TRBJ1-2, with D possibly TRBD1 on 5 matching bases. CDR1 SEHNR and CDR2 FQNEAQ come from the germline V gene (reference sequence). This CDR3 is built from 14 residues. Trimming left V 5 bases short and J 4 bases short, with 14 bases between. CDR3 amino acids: CASSHPRGAYGYTF. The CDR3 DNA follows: TGTGCCAGCAGCCACCCGAGGGGAGCCTATGGCTACACCTTC.

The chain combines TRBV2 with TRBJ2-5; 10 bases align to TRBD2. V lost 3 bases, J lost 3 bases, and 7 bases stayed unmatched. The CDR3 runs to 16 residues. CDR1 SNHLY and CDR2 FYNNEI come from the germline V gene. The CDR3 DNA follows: TGTGCCAGCAGTGACCCCTGGACTAGCGGAGAAGAGACCCAGTACTTC. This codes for CASSDPWTSGEETQYF.

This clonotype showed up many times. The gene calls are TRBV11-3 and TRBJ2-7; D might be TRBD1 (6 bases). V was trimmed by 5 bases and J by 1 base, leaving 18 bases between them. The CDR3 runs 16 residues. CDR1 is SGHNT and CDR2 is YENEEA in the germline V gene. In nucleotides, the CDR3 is TGTGCCAGCAGCCCAACTACCGTGGACAGTTCCTACGAGCAGTACTTC. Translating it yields CASSPTTVDSSYEQYF. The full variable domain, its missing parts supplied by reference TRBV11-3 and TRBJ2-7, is EAGVVQSPRYKIIEKKQPVAFWCNPISGHNTLYWYLQNLGQGPELLIRYENEEAVDDSQLPKDRFSAERLKGVDSTLKIQPAELGDSAVYLCASSPTTVDSSYEQYFGPGTRLTVT.

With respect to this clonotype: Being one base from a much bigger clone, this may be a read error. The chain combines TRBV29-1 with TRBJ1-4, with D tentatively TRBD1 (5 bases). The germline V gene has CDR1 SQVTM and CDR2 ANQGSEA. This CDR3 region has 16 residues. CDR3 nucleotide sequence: TGCGGCGTTGTGGAGCAGGGCGATCCAACTAATGAAAAACTGTTTTTT. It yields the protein CGVVEQGDPTNEKLFF. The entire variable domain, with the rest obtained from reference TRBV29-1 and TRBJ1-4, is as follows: SAVISQKPSRDICQRGTSLTIQCQVDSQVTMMFWYRQQPGQSLTLIATANQGSEATYESGFVIDKFPISRPNLTFSTLTVSNMSPEDSSIYLCGVVEQGDPTNEKLFFGSGTQLSVL.

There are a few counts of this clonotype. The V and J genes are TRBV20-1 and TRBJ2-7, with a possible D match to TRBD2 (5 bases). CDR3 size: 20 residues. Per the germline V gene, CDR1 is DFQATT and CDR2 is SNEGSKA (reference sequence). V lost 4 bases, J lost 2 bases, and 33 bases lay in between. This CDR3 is CSATLPPGAYHFRDTYEQYF. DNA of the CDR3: TGCAGTGCTACCCTACCCCCCGGAGCATACCATTTTCGGGATACCTACGAGCAGTACTTC.

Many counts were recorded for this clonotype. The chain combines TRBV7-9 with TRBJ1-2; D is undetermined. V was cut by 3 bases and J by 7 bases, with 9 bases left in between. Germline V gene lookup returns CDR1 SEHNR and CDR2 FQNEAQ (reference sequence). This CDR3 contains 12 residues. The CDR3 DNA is TGTGCCAGCAGCTTTCCCGAGGGTGGCTACACCTTC. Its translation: CASSFPEGGYTF.

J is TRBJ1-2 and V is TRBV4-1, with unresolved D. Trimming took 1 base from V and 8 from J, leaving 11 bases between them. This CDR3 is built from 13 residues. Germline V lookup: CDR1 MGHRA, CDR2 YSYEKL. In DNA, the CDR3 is TGCGCCAGCAGCCAAGTTAGCACCGCGGGCTACACCTTC. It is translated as CASSQVSTAGYTF.

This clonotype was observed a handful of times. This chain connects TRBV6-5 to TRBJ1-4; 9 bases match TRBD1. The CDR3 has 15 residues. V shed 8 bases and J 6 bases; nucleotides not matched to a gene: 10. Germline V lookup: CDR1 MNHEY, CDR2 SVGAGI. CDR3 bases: TGTGCCAGCGGTGGATCCGGGACAGGGTATGAAAAACTGTTTTTT. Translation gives CASGGSGTGYEKLFF.

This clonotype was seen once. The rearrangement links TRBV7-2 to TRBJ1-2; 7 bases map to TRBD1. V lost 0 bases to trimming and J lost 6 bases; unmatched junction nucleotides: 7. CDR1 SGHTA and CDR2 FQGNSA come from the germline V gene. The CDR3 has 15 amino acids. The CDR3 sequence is CASSLAAGGRDGYTF. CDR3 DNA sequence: TGTGCCAGCAGCTTAGCGGCAGGGGGTAGGGATGGCTACACCTTC. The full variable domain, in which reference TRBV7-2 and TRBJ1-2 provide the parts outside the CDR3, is GAGVSQSPSNKVTEKGKDVELRCDPISGHTALYWYRQSLGQGLEFLIYFQGNSAPDKSGLPSDRFSAERTGGSVSTLTIQRTQQEDSAVYLCASSLAAGGRDGYTFGSGTRLTVV.

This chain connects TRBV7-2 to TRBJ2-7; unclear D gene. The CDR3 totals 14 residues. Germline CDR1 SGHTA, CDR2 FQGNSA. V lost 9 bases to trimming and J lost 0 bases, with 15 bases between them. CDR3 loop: CASSARFSSYEQYF. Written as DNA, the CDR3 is TGTGCCAGTAGTGCCCGCTTCAGCTCCTACGAGCAGTACTTC.

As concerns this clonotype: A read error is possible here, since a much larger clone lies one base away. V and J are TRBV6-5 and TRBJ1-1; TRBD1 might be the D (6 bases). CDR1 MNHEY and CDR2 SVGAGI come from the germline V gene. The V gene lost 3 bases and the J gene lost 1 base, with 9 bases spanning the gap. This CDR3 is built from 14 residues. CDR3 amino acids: CASSYKGGNTEAFF. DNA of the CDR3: TGTGCCAGCAGTTATAAGGGGGGGAACACTGAAGCTTTCTTT.

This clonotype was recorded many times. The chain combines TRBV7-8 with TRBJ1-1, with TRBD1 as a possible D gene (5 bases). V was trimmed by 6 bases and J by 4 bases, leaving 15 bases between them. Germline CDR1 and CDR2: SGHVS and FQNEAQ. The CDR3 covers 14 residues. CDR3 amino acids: CASSWPIQGTEAFF. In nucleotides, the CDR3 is TGTGCCAGCAGTTGGCCAATCCAGGGCACTGAAGCTTTCTTT.

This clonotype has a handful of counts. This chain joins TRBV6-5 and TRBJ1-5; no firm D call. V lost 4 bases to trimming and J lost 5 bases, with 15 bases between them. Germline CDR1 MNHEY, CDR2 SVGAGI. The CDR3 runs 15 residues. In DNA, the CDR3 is TGTGCCAGCAGTTTTCAAAGACCCTCGGATCAGCCCCAGCATTTT. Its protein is CASSFQRPSDQPQHF.

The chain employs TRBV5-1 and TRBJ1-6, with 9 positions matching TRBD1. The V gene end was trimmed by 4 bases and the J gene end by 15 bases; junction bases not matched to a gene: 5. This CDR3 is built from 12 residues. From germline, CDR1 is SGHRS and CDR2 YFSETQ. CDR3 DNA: TGCGCCAGCAGCGAACAGGGGGCCGGCCTCCACTTT. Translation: CASSEQGAGLHF. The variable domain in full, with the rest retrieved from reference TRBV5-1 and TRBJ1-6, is KAGVTQTPRYLIKTRGQQVTLSCSPISGHRSVSWYQQTPGQGLQFLFEYFSETQRNKGNFPGRFSGRQFSNSRSEMNVSTLELGDSALYLCASSEQGAGLHFGNGTRLTVT.

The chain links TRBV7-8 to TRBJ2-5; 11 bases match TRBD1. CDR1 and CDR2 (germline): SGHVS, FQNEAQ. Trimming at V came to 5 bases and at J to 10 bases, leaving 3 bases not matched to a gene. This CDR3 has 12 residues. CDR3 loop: CASSLGQGDQYF. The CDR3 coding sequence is TGTGCCAGCAGCCTGGGACAGGGGGACCAGTACTTC.

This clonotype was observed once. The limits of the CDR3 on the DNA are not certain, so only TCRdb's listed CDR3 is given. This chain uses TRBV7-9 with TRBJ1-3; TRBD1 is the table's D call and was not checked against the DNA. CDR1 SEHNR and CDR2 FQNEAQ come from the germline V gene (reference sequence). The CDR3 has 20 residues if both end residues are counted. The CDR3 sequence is CATSDLSGTGQYFGPGTIYF.

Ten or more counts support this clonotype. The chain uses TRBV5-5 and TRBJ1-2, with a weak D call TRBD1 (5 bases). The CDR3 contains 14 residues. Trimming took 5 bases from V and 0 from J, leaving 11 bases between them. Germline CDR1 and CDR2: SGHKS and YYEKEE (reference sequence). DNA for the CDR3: TGTGCCAGCAGGCTCGGGACCGCTAACTATGGCTACACCTTC. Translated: CASRLGTANYGYTF.

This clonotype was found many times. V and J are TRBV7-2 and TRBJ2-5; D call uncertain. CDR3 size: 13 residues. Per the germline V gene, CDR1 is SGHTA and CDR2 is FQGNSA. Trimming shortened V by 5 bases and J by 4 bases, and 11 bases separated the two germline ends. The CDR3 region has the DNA TGTGCCAGCAGCCCACATTATGGAGAGACCCAGTACTTC. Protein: CASSPHYGETQYF.